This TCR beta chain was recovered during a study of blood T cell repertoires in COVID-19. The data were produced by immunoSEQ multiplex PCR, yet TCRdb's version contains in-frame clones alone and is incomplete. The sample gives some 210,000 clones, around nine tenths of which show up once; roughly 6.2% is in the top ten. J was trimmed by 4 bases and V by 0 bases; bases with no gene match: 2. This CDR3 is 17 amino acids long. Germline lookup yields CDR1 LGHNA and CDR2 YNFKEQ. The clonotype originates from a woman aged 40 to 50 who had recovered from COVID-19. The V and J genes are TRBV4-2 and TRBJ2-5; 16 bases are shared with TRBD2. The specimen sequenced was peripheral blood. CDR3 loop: CASSQDGTSGRAETQYF. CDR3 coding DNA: TGTGCCAGCAGCCAAGATGGGACTAGCGGGAGGGCAGAGACCCAGTACTTC.